The 20 T cell receptor beta chains below come from one sample, sequenced in a study of cytomegalovirus exposure and HLA in healthy donors. The repertoire was sequenced with immunoSEQ multiplex PCR; TCRdb's copy has only in-frame clones and lacks some. The sample gives about 160,000 clones, roughly 90% of which show up once; around 2.1% is in the top ten. Sequenced input: PBMCs. The receptors were gathered from a woman between 18 and 30 years old in good health and CMV-seronegative.

The chain links TRBV5-1 to TRBJ2-3, with 7 bases aligning to TRBD2. With 3 bases clipped from V and 10 bases from J, the junction kept 8 bases outside the gene matches. Germline V gene sequence: CDR1 SGHRS, CDR2 YFSETQ. The CDR3 is 13 residues long. The CDR3 is CASSSWTSEAQYF. CDR3 in DNA: TGCGCCAGCAGCTCCTGGACTAGTGAGGCGCAGTATTTT.

V usage is TRBV6-5 and J usage is TRBJ1-2; 7 bases line up with TRBD1. V lost 5 bases and J lost 5; bases outside the gene matches: 8. The CDR3 is 14 amino acids. Germline V gene sequence: CDR1 MNHEY, CDR2 SVGAGI. The CDR3: CASSPQPGGYGYTF. In DNA, the CDR3 is TGTGCCAGCAGTCCACAACCAGGGGGATATGGCTACACCTTC.

CDR3 nucleotide sequence: TGTGCCAGCCGGACAGAATACGAGCAGTACTTC. Amino acid sequence: CASRTEYEQYF. V usage is TRBV6-5 and J usage is TRBJ2-7, with D maybe TRBD1 (6 bases). V lost 8 bases and J lost 4, with 9 bases in between. The CDR3 runs 11 residues. From germline, CDR1 is MNHEY and CDR2 SVGAGI.

The gene calls are TRBV27 and TRBJ2-1; D is possibly TRBD2 (6 bases). Trimming removed 6 bases at V and 5 bases at J, with 29 bases between. CDR3 length: 19 residues. Germline loops: CDR1 MNHEY, CDR2 SMNVEV (reference sequence). This chain's CDR3 is CASREVLGLPYQLNNEQFF. The CDR3 DNA is TGTGCCAGCAGAGAAGTTCTGGGACTCCCTTATCAACTAAACAATGAGCAGTTCTTC.

This clone occurred once. The rearrangement uses TRBV7-2 and TRBJ1-2, with D tentatively TRBD1 (5 bases). Per germline, CDR1 SGHTA and CDR2 FQGNSA. V lost 5 bases and J 2 bases, leaving 12 bases between the germline ends. This CDR3 comprises 14 residues. This CDR3 reads CASSPGYMNYGYTF. The CDR3 DNA reads TGTGCCAGCAGCCCAGGGTATATGAACTATGGCTACACCTTC.

This chain links TRBV2 with TRBJ1-5; D gene unclear. The germline V and J ends were trimmed by 10 bases and 4 bases, with 11 bases remaining between them. CDR3 length equals 12 residues. From germline, CDR1 is SNHLY and CDR2 FYNNEI. The CDR3 DNA follows: TGTGCCACCCGCCAGGCGAATCAGCCCCAGCATTTT. Translation gives CATRQANQPQHF.

This chain connects TRBV18 to TRBJ1-2; TRBD1 is a possible D gene (6 bases). The germline V and J ends were trimmed by 6 bases and 7 bases, with 18 bases remaining between them. CDR3 length: 14 residues. Germline values: CDR1 KGHSH, CDR2 LQKENI. The CDR3 DNA reads as TGTGCCAGCTCGCTGACTACAGGGTCAGTTGGCTACACCTTC. Translated: CASSLTTGSVGYTF.

The V call is TRBV11-2, the J call TRBJ2-1; 7 positions match TRBD1. CDR3 length: 16 amino acids. From germline, CDR1 is SGHAT and CDR2 FQNNGV. V lost 4 bases, J lost 2 bases, and 8 bases stayed unmatched. In DNA, the CDR3 is TGTGCCAGCAGCTCGAGATTAGGACAGGCCTACAATGAGCAGTTCTTC. It codes for CASSSRLGQAYNEQFF.

This clone showed up just a few times. The chain carries TRBV7-2 and TRBJ2-7; 7 nucleotides match TRBD2. V lost 4 bases and J lost 1; bases outside the gene matches: 7. The CDR3 is 15 residues long. CDR1 SGHTA and CDR2 FQGNSA come from the germline V gene. The CDR3 reads CASSSSGRGSYEQYF. As DNA, the CDR3 is TGTGCCAGCAGCTCCAGCGGGCGGGGGTCCTACGAGCAGTACTTC. Full variable domain (remainder filled in from reference TRBV7-2 and TRBJ2-7): GAGVSQSPSNKVTEKGKDVELRCDPISGHTALYWYRQSLGQGLEFLIYFQGNSAPDKSGLPSDRFSAERTGGSVSTLTIQRTQQEDSAVYLCASSSSGRGSYEQYFGPGTRLTVT.

V and J are TRBV6-4 and TRBJ1-2, with D maybe TRBD1 (5 bases). Looked up from germline, CDR1 is MRHNA and CDR2 is SNTAGT. The CDR3 is made up of 18 amino acids. V gave up 5 bases and J gave up 6 bases, with 28 bases separating them. The CDR3 protein is CASSMGPGQYSFSNGYTF. CDR3 bases: TGTGCCAGCAGTATGGGGCCAGGTCAATACTCCTTCTCCAATGGCTACACCTTC.

This clone turned up a few times. The gene calls are TRBV7-2 and TRBJ2-7; a possible D gene is TRBD2 (6 bases). Germline CDR1 SGHTA, CDR2 FQGNSA. There are 15 residues in the CDR3. V was clipped by 6 bases and J by 7 bases, with 22 bases between them. The CDR3 region has the DNA TGTGCCAGCAGTCCCGGGGTAGCGGCCCGTGGGGAGCAGTACTTC. It encodes CASSPGVAARGEQYF. The whole variable domain, filled in from reference TRBV7-2 and TRBJ2-7, reads GAGVSQSPSNKVTEKGKDVELRCDPISGHTALYWYRQSLGQGLEFLIYFQGNSAPDKSGLPSDRFSAERTGGSVSTLTIQRTQQEDSAVYLCASSPGVAARGEQYFGPGTRLTVT.

This rearrangement joins TRBV29-1 to TRBJ2-7, with a possible D match to TRBD2 (7 bases). From germline, CDR1 is SQVTM and CDR2 ANQGSEA. V was clipped by 5 bases and J by 1 base, with 12 bases between them. This CDR3 has 13 residues. The CDR3 is CSVKGGVSYEQYF. As DNA, the CDR3 is TGCAGCGTTAAGGGGGGGGTTTCCTACGAGCAGTACTTC.

V and J are TRBV5-1 and TRBJ2-3, with D possibly being TRBD1 (5 bases). The germline V gene has CDR1 SGHRS and CDR2 YFSETQ. V was cut by 3 bases and J by 10 bases, with 18 bases left in between. The CDR3 sequence is 14 residues long. CDR3 amino acids: CASSSTQGAVPQYF. The CDR3, as DNA: TGCGCCAGCAGCTCGACCCAGGGTGCCGTACCGCAGTATTTT. Full variable domain (outside the CDR3, taken from reference TRBV5-1 and TRBJ2-3): KAGVTQTPRYLIKTRGQQVTLSCSPISGHRSVSWYQQTPGQGLQFLFEYFSETQRNKGNFPGRFSGRQFSNSRSEMNVSTLELGDSALYLCASSSTQGAVPQYFGPGTRLTVL.

The chain employs TRBV7-8 and TRBJ1-1; D is uncertain. Germline assignment: CDR1 SGHVS and CDR2 FQNEAQ. V was cut by 2 bases and J by 4 bases, with 11 bases left in between. This CDR3 has 14 amino acids. CDR3 bases: TGTGCCAGCAGCTTATTGAAACAGACCACTGAAGCTTTCTTT. Translating gives CASSLLKQTTEAFF.

The CDR3 reads CASSVGQGYEQYF. The CDR3 region has the DNA TGTGCCAGCAGTGTTGGACAGGGATACGAGCAGTACTTC. This rearrangement joins TRBV25-1 to TRBJ2-7; 8 bases align to TRBD1. This CDR3 is 13 amino acids long. With 4 bases clipped from V and 4 bases from J, the junction kept 3 bases outside the gene matches. Germline-derived CDR1 and CDR2 are MGHDK and SYGVNS.

This chain uses TRBV5-1 with TRBJ2-1; D possibly corresponds to TRBD2 (6 bases). Germline V gives CDR1 SGHRS, CDR2 YFSETQ. The CDR3 covers 15 residues. Between the trimmed V and J ends, which lost 5 bases and 1 base, there was a span of 13 bases. Here the CDR3 reads CASSWGVGSYNEQFF. CDR3 bases: TGCGCCAGCAGTTGGGGGGTGGGTTCCTACAATGAGCAGTTCTTC.

The V call is TRBV18, the J call TRBJ1-2, with 8 nucleotides matching TRBD1. J gave up 8 bases and V 5 bases, and 4 bases lay outside the gene matches. Per the germline V gene, CDR1 is KGHSH and CDR2 is LQKENI. The length of the CDR3 is 12 residues. This CDR3 is CASSEDREGYTF. CDR3 nucleotide sequence: TGTGCCAGCTCAGAGGACAGGGAAGGCTACACCTTC.

The chain has TRBV2 and TRBJ1-4; possibly TRBD1 for D (6 bases). The CDR3 totals 13 residues. From germline, CDR1 is SNHLY and CDR2 FYNNEI. V lost 5 bases and J 8 bases, leaving 12 bases between the germline ends. CDR3 amino acids: CASSITGKEKLFF. As DNA, the CDR3 is TGTGCCAGCAGTATTACAGGGAAGGAAAAACTGTTTTTT.

The V and J genes are TRBV14 and TRBJ2-3, with a tentative D call TRBD1 (5 bases). From germline, CDR1 is SGHDN and CDR2 FVKESK. V was pared by 3 bases and J by 2 bases, with 15 bases between. The CDR3 totals 16 residues. The CDR3 protein is CASSHDSSSLTDTQYF. CDR3 bases: TGTGCCAGCAGCCACGACAGTTCCTCCCTCACAGATACGCAGTATTTT.

The gene calls are TRBV7-9 and TRBJ2-7, with D unclear. This CDR3 is built from 14 residues. V was cut by 3 bases and J by 0 bases, with 9 bases left in between. Looked up from germline, CDR1 is SEHNR and CDR2 is FQNEAQ (reference sequence). CDR3: CASSFPLSSYEQYF. DNA for the CDR3: TGTGCCAGCAGCTTCCCACTTAGCTCCTACGAGCAGTACTTC.